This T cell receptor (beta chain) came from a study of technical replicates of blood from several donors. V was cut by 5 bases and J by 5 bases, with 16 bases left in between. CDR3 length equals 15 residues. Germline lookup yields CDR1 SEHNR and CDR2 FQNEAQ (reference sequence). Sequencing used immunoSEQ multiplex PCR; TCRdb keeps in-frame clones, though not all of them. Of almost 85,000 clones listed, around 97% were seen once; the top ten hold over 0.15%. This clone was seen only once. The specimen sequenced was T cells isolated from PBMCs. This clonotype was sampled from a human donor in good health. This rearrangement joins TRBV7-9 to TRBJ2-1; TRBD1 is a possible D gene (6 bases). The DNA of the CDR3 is TGTGCCAGCAGCCCTCGGGGACAAGTTAACAATGAGCAGTTCTTC. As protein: CASSPRGQVNNEQFF.